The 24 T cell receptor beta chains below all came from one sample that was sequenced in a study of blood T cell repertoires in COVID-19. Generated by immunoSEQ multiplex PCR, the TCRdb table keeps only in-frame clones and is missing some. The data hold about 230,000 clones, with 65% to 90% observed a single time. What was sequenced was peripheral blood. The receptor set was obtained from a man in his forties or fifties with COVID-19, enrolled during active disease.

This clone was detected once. The CDR3 region has the DNA TGTGCCAGCAGCTTAGGGGTGGGAGCTCCCTACAATGAGCAGTTCTTC. It is translated as CASSLGVGAPYNEQFF. This chain uses TRBV7-2 with TRBJ2-1; possible D gene TRBD2, 5 bases. This CDR3 contains 16 residues. Germline V gene data show CDR1 as SGHTA and CDR2 as FQGNSA. V was cut by 1 base and J by 2 bases, with 12 bases left in between. Together with reference TRBV7-2 and TRBJ2-1, the CDR3 gives the full variable domain: GAGVSQSPSNKVTEKGKDVELRCDPISGHTALYWYRQSLGQGLEFLIYFQGNSAPDKSGLPSDRFSAERTGGSVSTLTIQRTQQEDSAVYLCASSLGVGAPYNEQFFGPGTRLTVL.

As DNA, the CDR3 is TGTGCCAGTAGTACAGGGGGCGCTTCGGCTAATGAAAAACTGTTTTTT. This codes for CASSTGGASANEKLFF. The chain carries TRBV19 and TRBJ1-4; 8 nucleotides match TRBD1. Unmatched junction bases numbered 7, after V lost 4 bases and J lost 3 bases. CDR1 and CDR2 (germline): LNHDA, SQIVND (reference sequence). CDR3 size: 16 residues. Using reference TRBV19 and TRBJ1-4 for the parts outside the CDR3, the full variable domain is DGGITQSPKYLFRKEGQNVTLSCEQNLNHDAMYWYRQDPGQGLRLIYYSQIVNDFQKGDIAEGYSVSREKKESFPLTVTSAQKNPTAFYLCASSTGGASANEKLFFGSGTQLSVL.

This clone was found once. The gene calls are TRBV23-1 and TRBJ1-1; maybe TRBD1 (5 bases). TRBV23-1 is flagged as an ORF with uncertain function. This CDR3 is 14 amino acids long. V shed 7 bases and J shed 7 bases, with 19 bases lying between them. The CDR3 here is CASKRQKETIEAFF. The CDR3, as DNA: TGCGCCAGCAAACGACAGAAAGAAACTATTGAAGCTTTCTTT.

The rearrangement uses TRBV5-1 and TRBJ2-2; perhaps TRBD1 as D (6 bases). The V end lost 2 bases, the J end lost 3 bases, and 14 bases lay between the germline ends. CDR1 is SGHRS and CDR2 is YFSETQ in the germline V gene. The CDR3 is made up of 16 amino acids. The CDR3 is CASSFIRGVDTGELFF. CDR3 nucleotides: TGCGCCAGCAGCTTCATCAGGGGAGTTGACACCGGGGAGCTGTTTTTT. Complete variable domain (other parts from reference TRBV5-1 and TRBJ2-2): KAGVTQTPRYLIKTRGQQVTLSCSPISGHRSVSWYQQTPGQGLQFLFEYFSETQRNKGNFPGRFSGRQFSNSRSEMNVSTLELGDSALYLCASSFIRGVDTGELFFGEGSRLTVL.

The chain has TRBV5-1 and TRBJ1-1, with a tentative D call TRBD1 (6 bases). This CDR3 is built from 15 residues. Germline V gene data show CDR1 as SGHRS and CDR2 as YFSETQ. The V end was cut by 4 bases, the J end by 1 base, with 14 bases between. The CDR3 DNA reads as TGCGCCAGCAGCCCGGAAGGGGGTGGGAACACTGAAGCTTTCTTT. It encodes CASSPEGGGNTEAFF.

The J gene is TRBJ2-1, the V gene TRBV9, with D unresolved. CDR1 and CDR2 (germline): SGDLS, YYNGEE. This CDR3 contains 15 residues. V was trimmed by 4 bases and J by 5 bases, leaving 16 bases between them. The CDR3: CASSPLGEDNNEQFF. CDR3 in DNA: TGTGCCAGCAGCCCCCTAGGTGAAGATAACAATGAGCAGTTCTTC.

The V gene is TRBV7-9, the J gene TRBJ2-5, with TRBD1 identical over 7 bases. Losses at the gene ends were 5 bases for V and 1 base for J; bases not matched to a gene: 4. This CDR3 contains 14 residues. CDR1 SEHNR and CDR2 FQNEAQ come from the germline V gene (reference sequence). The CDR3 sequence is CASSPGQRQETQYF. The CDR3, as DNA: TGTGCCAGCAGCCCGGGACAGCGCCAAGAGACCCAGTACTTC.

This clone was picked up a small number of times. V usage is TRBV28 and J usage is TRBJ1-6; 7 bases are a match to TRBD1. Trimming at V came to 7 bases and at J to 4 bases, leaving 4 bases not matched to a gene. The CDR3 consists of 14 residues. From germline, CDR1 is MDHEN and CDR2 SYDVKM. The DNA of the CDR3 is TGTGCCAGCACCCCGGGACAGTATAATTCACCCCTCCACTTT. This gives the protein CASTPGQYNSPLHF.

DNA of the CDR3: TGTGCCTGGAGCCGCCCAGGGGGTGACAATCAGCCCCAGCATTTT. Its protein is CAWSRPGGDNQPQHF. This rearrangement joins TRBV30 to TRBJ1-5; 7 nucleotides match TRBD1. The CDR3 covers 15 residues. The germline V gene has CDR1 GTSNPN and CDR2 SVGIG (reference sequence). V dropped 3 bases and J dropped 3; count of bases not matched to a gene: 8.

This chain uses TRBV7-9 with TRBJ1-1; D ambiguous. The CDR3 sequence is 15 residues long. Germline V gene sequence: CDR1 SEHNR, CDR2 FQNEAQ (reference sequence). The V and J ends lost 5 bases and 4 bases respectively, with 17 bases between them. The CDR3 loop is CASSPNSGLGTEAFF. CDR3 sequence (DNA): TGTGCCAGCAGCCCAAACAGTGGGCTGGGCACTGAAGCTTTCTTT.

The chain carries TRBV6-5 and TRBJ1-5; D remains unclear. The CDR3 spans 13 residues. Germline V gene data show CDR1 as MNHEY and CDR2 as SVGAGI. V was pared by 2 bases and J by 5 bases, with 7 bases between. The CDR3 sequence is CASSYIRDQPQHF. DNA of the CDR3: TGTGCCAGCAGTTACATTAGAGATCAGCCCCAGCATTTT.

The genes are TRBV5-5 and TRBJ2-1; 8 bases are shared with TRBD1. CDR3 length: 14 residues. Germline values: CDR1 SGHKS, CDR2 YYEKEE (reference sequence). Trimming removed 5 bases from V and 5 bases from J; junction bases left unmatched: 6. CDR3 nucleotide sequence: TGTGCCAGCAGGCCCGGGACAGGAAACAATGAGCAGTTCTTC. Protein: CASRPGTGNNEQFF. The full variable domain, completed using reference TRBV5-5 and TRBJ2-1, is DAGVTQSPTHLIKTRGQQVTLRCSPISGHKSVSWYQQVLGQGPQFIFQYYEKEERGRGNFPDRFSARQFPNYSSELNVNALLLGDSALYLCASRPGTGNNEQFFGPGTRLTVL.

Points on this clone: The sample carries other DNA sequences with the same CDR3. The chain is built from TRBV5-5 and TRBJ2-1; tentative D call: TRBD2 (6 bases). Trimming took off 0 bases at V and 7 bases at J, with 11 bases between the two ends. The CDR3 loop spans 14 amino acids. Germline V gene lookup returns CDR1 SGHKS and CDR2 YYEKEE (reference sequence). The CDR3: CASSLVGRSNEQFF. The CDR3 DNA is TGTGCCAGCAGCTTGGTCGGGAGAAGTAATGAGCAGTTCTTC.

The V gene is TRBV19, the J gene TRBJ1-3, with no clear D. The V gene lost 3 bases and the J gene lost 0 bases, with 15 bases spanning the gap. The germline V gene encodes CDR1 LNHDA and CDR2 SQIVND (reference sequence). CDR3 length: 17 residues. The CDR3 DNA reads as TGTGCCAGTAGTATCTGGTCAGGCCGAACCTCTGGAAACACCATATATTTT. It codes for CASSIWSGRTSGNTIYF.

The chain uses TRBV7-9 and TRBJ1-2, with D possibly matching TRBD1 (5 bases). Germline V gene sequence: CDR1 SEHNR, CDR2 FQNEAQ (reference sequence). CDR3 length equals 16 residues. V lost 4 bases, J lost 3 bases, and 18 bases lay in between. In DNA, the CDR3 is TGTGCCAGCAGCTCCGACCAGACAGCCACCTACTATGGCTACACCTTC. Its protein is CASSSDQTATYYGYTF. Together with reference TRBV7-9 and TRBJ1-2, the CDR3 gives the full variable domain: DTGVSQNPRHKITKRGQNVTFRCDPISEHNRLYWYRQTLGQGPEFLTYFQNEAQLEKSRLLSDRFSAERPKGSFSTLEIQRTEQGDSAMYLCASSSDQTATYYGYTFGSGTRLTVV.

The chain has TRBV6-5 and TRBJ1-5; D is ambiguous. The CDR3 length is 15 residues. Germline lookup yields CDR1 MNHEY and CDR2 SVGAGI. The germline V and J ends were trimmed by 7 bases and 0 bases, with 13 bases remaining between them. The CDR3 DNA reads TGTGCCAGCAAAGATGGGAGCTATAGCAATCAGCCCCAGCATTTT. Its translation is CASKDGSYSNQPQHF.

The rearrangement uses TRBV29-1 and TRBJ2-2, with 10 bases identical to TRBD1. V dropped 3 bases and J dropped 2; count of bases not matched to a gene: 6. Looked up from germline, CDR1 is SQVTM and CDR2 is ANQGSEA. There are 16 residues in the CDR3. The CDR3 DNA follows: TGCAGCGTTGATAGGGGACAGGGGTACAACACCGGGGAGCTGTTTTTT. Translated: CSVDRGQGYNTGELFF.

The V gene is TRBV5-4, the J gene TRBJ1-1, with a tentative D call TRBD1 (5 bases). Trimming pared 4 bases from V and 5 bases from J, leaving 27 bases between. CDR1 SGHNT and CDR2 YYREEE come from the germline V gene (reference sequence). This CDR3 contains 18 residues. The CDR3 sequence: CASSPRNYITDQGTEAFF. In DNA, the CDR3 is TGTGCCAGCAGCCCACGCAACTACATTACAGACCAGGGAACTGAAGCTTTCTTT.

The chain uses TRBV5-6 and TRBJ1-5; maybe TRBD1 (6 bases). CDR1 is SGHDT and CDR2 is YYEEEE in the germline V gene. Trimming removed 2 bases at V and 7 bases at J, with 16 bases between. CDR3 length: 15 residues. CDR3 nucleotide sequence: TGTGCCAGCAGCTTACGGTCGACAGGTTACCAGCCCCAGCATTTT. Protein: CASSLRSTGYQPQHF.

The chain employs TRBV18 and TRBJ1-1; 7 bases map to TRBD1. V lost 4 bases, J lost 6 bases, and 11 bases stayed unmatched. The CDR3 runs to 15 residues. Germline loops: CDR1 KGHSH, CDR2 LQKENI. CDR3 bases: TGTGCCAGCTCACAAACAGGGGTCCCAGGGGCTGAAGCTTTCTTT. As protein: CASSQTGVPGAEAFF.

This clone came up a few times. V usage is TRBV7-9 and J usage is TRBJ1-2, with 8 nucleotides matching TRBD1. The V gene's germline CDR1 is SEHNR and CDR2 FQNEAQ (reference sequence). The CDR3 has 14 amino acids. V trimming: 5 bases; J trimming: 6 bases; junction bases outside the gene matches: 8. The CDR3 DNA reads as TGTGCCAGCAGCATACCCGACAGGGGCCATGGCTACACCTTC. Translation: CASSIPDRGHGYTF.

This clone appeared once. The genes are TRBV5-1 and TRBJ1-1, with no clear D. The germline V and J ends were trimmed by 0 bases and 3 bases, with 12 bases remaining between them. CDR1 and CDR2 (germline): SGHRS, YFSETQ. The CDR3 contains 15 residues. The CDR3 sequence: CASSLDGYGDTEAFF. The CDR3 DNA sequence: TGCGCCAGCAGCTTGGACGGTTATGGAGACACTGAAGCTTTCTTT.

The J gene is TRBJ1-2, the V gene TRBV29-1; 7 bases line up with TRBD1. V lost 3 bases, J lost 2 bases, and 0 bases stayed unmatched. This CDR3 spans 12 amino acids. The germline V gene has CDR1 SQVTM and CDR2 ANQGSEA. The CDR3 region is CSVDRGNYGYTF. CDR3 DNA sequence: TGCAGCGTTGACAGGGGGAACTATGGCTACACCTTC.

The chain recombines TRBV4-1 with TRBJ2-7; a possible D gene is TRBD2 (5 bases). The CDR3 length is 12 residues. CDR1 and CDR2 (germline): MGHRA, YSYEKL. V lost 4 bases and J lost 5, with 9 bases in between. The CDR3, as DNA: TGCGCCAGCAGCCGCACGGGGAACGAGCAGTACTTC. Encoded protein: CASSRTGNEQYF.